The sequence of this T cell receptor beta chain was determined in a study of breast tumors, draining lymph nodes, adjacent tissues. This clonotype was observed at least ten times. As yet, its antigen is unknown. V gave up 6 bases and J gave up 0 bases, with 15 bases separating them. This CDR3 is built from 16 residues. Study-wide results and caveats: Findings are consistent with lymph node origin and intratumoral expansion of most tumor T cells. The lymph node origin of tumor T cells was framed as consistent with a hypothesis, not demonstrated. Tumor and nontumor repertoires were significantly more similar in luminal-like than in basal-like breast cancer. Tumor repertoires ranked between lymph nodes and nontumor tissue in diversity, with V and J gene preferences.

TCRdb re-derived calls from the multiplex PCR reads in MiXCR, one entry per CDR3 protein. The data hold approximately 280,000 distinct CDR3 sequences, with more than 30% observed a single time. Samples came from axillary lymph nodes draining the breast cancer. The source material was axillary lymph node tissue. This clonotype was obtained from a female donor with breast cancer. Some clones in this sample may be carry-over from other donors' samples. The chain carries TRBV12-3 or TRBV12-4 and TRBJ1-5; perhaps TRBD1 as D (5 bases). The CDR3 is CASRMRTPYSNQPQHF. The CDR3 nucleotides are TGTGCCAGCAGAATGAGGACACCTTATAGCAATCAGCCCCAGCATTTT.